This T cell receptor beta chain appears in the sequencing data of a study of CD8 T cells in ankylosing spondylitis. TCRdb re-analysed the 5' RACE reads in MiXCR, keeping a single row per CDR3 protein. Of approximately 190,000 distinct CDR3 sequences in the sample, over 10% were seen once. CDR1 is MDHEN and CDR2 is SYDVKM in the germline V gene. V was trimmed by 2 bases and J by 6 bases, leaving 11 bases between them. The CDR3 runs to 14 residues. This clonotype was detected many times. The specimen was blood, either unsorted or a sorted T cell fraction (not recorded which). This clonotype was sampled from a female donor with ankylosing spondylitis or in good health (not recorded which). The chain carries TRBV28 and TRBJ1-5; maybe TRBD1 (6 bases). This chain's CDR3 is CASSLAQGFQPQHF. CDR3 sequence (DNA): TGTGCCAGCAGTTTAGCACAGGGCTTTCAGCCCCAGCATTTT. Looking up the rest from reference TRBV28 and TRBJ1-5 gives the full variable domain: DVKVTQSSRYLVKRTGEKVFLECVQDMDHENMFWYRQDPGLGLRLIYFSYDVKMKEKGDIPEGYSVSREKKERFSLILESASTNQTSMYLCASSLAQGFQPQHFGDGTRLSIL.